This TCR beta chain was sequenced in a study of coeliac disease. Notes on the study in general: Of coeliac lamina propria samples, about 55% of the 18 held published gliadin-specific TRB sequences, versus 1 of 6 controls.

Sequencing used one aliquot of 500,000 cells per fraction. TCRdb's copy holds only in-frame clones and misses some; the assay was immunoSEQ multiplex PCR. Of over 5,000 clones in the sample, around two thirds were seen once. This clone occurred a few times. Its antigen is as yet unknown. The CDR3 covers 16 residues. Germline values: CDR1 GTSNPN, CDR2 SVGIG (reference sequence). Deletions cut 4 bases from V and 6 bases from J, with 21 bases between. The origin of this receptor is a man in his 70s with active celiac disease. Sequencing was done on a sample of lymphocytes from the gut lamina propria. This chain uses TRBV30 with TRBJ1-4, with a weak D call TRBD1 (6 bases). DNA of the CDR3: TGTGCCTGGAACGGCCGCTGGGAGGGGGGGCATGAAAAACTGTTTTTT. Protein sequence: CAWNGRWEGGHEKLFF.